This T cell receptor beta chain was profiled in a study of blood T cell repertoires in COVID-19. The germline gives CDR1 SQVTM, CDR2 ANQGSEA. V was trimmed by 4 bases and J by 1 base, leaving 17 bases between them. CDR3 size: 15 residues. The repertoire was sequenced with immunoSEQ multiplex PCR; TCRdb's copy has only in-frame clones and lacks some. The sample records fewer than 100,000 clones, 70% to 85% being singletons. The chain combines TRBV29-1 with TRBJ2-7; the D gene is possibly TRBD2 (6 bases). The receptor's source is a woman aged 45-65 years with acute or convalescent COVID-19. Sequencing was carried out using peripheral blood. CDR3 loop: CSVAAPGGVSYEQYF. Written as DNA, the CDR3 is TGCAGCGTTGCGGCTCCCGGGGGAGTTTCCTACGAGCAGTACTTC.